Below are 24 T cell receptor beta chains sequenced from a single sample in a study of blood T cell repertoires in COVID-19 (TCRdb year 2020). Library prep was done by the immunoSEQ multiplex PCR assay. What TCRdb holds here is the immuneACCESS table cut down to in-frame rearrangements. Part of the clones is not present; checked against another copy, under half of the missing clones reflect an unresolved V gene, and the others are unexplained. Across this sample there are about 270,000 clones, with 82% seen only once. The ten largest account for approximately 3.1% of the sample. Sequences were obtained from peripheral blood. The receptors stem from a woman aged 18-35 years with acute or convalescent COVID-19.

The chain has TRBV15 and TRBJ2-7, with a weak D call TRBD1 (6 bases). The CDR3 loop spans 15 amino acids. Trimming removed 0 bases from V and 4 bases from J, with 13 bases in between. CDR1 LNHNV and CDR2 YYDKDF come from the germline V gene (reference sequence). CDR3 residues: CATSRDNRAGYEQYF. The CDR3 nucleotides read TGTGCCACCAGCAGAGATAACAGGGCCGGTTACGAGCAGTACTTC. Based on the CDR3 plus reference TRBV15 and TRBJ2-7, the full variable domain is DAMVIQNPRYQVTQFGKPVTLSCSQTLNHNVMYWYQQKSSQAPKLLFHYYDKDFNNEADTPDNFQSRRPNTSFCFLDIRSPGLGDTAMYLCATSRDNRAGYEQYFGPGTRLTVT.

A single count supports this clone. The chain is built from TRBV28 and TRBJ2-2; 10 positions agree with TRBD2. J lost 6 bases, V lost 8 bases, and 9 bases had no gene match. This CDR3 region has 15 residues. Germline CDR1 and CDR2: MDHEN and SYDVKM. Here the CDR3 DNA reads TGTGCCAGCTACTTCCCTAGCGGGAGCGCCGGGGAGCTGTTTTTT. This translates into CASYFPSGSAGELFF.

The V and J genes are TRBV11-1 and TRBJ2-1, with 13 bases identical to TRBD2. The CDR3 spans 15 residues. Trimming took 7 bases from V and 7 from J; bases not matched to a gene: 7. Germline V gene data show CDR1 as SGHAT and CDR2 as FQDESV (reference sequence). The CDR3 region has the DNA TGTGCCAGCACCCTTCCGGGACTAGCGGGGAATGAGCAGTTCTTC. As protein: CASTLPGLAGNEQFF.

The rearrangement links TRBV7-2 to TRBJ1-6; D is uncertain. Trimming stripped 1 base from V and 7 bases from J, with 11 bases between. CDR1 is SGHTA and CDR2 is FQGNSA in the germline V gene. This CDR3 contains 15 residues. The CDR3 DNA reads TGTGCCAGCAGCTTAGGTGGCGGAGAGAATTCACCCCTCCACTTT. It codes for CASSLGGGENSPLHF.

The chain joins TRBV27 to TRBJ2-3; no clear D gene. V lost 0 bases and J lost 1, with 5 bases in between. Germline CDR1 is MNHEY and CDR2 is SMNVEV (reference sequence). The CDR3 has 14 residues. Here the CDR3 DNA reads TGTGCCAGCAGTTTATCCTTCGGCACAGATACGCAGTATTTT. Its protein is CASSLSFGTDTQYF.

The chain combines TRBV6-2 or TRBV6-3 with TRBJ2-7; 8 nucleotides line up with TRBD1. CDR1 is MNHEY and CDR2 is SVGEGT in the germline V gene. CDR3 length equals 16 residues. The junction had 16 bases not matched to a gene; V was cut back by 6 bases and J by 6 bases. The CDR3 DNA follows: TGTGCCAGCAGCCGGGACAGGTTGGCCAGTTGGGGCGAGCAGTACTTC. Its protein product is CASSRDRLASWGEQYF.

The gene calls are TRBV5-8 and TRBJ2-5, with 10 nucleotides matching TRBD2. There are 17 residues in the CDR3. V lost 4 bases, J lost 2 bases, and 11 bases stayed unmatched. Germline lookup yields CDR1 SGHTS and CDR2 YDEGEE. This CDR3 is CASSPELAGRIQETQYF. In DNA, the CDR3 is TGTGCCAGCAGCCCAGAACTAGCGGGAAGAATTCAAGAGACCCAGTACTTC.

This clone is a singleton in its sample. This rearrangement joins TRBV11-2 to TRBJ1-3, with TRBD1 identical over 10 bases. The germline CDR1 and CDR2 sequences are SGHAT and FQNNGV. V trimming: 1 base; J trimming: 7 bases; junction bases outside the gene matches: 4. CDR3 size: 15 residues. The CDR3 protein is CASSLGGTGVNTIYF. The CDR3 DNA sequence: TGTGCCAGCAGCTTAGGCGGGACAGGGGTCAACACCATATATTTT.

The chain joins TRBV7-6 to TRBJ1-1; 7 bases map to TRBD1. This CDR3 has 16 residues. Germline V CDR1 and CDR2: SGHVS, FNYEAQ. Trimming at V came to 3 bases and at J to 0 bases, leaving 7 bases not matched to a gene. CDR3 sequence reads: CASSLGTVIMNTEAFF. The CDR3 DNA reads as TGTGCCAGCAGCTTGGGGACAGTCATCATGAACACTGAAGCTTTCTTT. Filled out from reference TRBV7-6 and TRBJ1-1, the complete variable domain reads GAGVSQSPRYKVTKRGQDVALRCDPISGHVSLYWYRQALGQGPEFLTYFNYEAQQDKSGLPNDRFSAERPEGSISTLTIQRTEQRDSAMYRCASSLGTVIMNTEAFFGQGTRLTVV.

The chain employs TRBV28 and TRBJ1-1; 8 nucleotides match TRBD1. The CDR3 has 14 residues. CDR1 is MDHEN and CDR2 is SYDVKM in the germline V gene. J lost 7 bases, V lost 10 bases, and 14 bases had no gene match. This CDR3 is CATLDRGSFGEAFF. In nucleotides, the CDR3 is TGTGCCACCCTTGACAGGGGTTCATTTGGTGAAGCTTTCTTT.

The chain recombines TRBV5-4 with TRBJ2-1, with TRBD1 as a possible D gene (6 bases). Germline CDR1 SGHNT, CDR2 YYREEE (reference sequence). V lost 4 bases and J 0 bases, leaving 17 bases between the germline ends. This CDR3 is built from 17 residues. CDR3 DNA sequence: TGTGCCAGCAGCCCTGGGGTGGGGGCCAGCTCCTACAATGAGCAGTTCTTC. Protein: CASSPGVGASSYNEQFF.

The chain uses TRBV7-2 and TRBJ1-3, with TRBD1 as a possible D gene (5 bases). Trimming stripped 5 bases from V and 1 base from J, with 15 bases between. CDR1 is SGHTA, CDR2 FQGNSA, per germline. This CDR3 spans 16 amino acids. CDR3 nucleotides: TGTGCCAGCAGCCCGGACGGGGGTTTTTCTGGAAACACCATATATTTT. The encoded protein is CASSPDGGFSGNTIYF.

The chain recombines TRBV27 with TRBJ2-1; the D is unclear. This CDR3 spans 12 amino acids. Trimming removed 2 bases from V and 10 bases from J, with 9 bases in between. Germline V gives CDR1 MNHEY, CDR2 SMNVEV (reference sequence). Here the CDR3 reads CASSLVGYEQFF. CDR3 in DNA: TGTGCCAGCAGTTTAGTCGGTTACGAGCAGTTCTTC.

The rearrangement joins TRBV6-5 to TRBJ1-2; the D is unclear. Trimming removed 6 bases from V and 4 bases from J, with 15 bases in between. The CDR3 is made up of 14 amino acids. From germline, CDR1 is MNHEY and CDR2 SVGAGI. This CDR3 reads CASSLDAETYGYTF. DNA for the CDR3: TGTGCCAGCAGCCTCGACGCGGAGACCTATGGCTACACCTTC.

This clone was picked up a small number of times. The chain joins TRBV5-6 to TRBJ1-5, with D uncertain. In germline, CDR1 is SGHDT, CDR2 YYEEEE. V was pared by 0 bases and J by 7 bases, with 8 bases between. The CDR3 totals 13 residues. In DNA, the CDR3 is TGTGCCAGCAGCTTGGCAGGAGGCCAGCCCCAGCATTTT. It codes for CASSLAGGQPQHF.

V usage is TRBV6-5 and J usage is TRBJ1-4, with D hard to call. V was shortened by 6 bases and J by 0 bases, with 11 bases between the two germline ends. Germline V gene lookup returns CDR1 MNHEY and CDR2 SVGAGI. The length of the CDR3 is 15 residues. In DNA form, the CDR3 reads TGTGCCAGCAGCCGCAGGCGTGCAACTAATGAAAAACTGTTTTTT. Translated: CASSRRRATNEKLFF.

This chain connects TRBV9 to TRBJ1-6; a weak D match, TRBD1 (6 bases). Trimming took 3 bases from V and 4 from J, leaving 8 bases between them. This CDR3 contains 14 residues. Germline values: CDR1 SGDLS, CDR2 YYNGEE. CDR3 protein: CASSEGVYNSPLHF. Here the CDR3 DNA reads TGTGCCAGCAGCGAGGGGGTTTATAATTCACCCCTCCACTTT.

This clone showed up just once. The chain employs TRBV28 and TRBJ1-5, with D hard to call. Germline V gene data show CDR1 as MDHEN and CDR2 as SYDVKM. There are 13 residues in the CDR3. V was shortened by 3 bases and J by 6 bases, with 9 bases between the two germline ends. CDR3 DNA sequence: TGTGCCAGCAGTTTCGTCGGGATTCAGCCCCAGCATTTT. Encoded protein: CASSFVGIQPQHF.

This clone was recorded a few times. CDR3 sequence: CASSLGREIEKLFF. The DNA for the CDR3 is TGTGCCAGCAGCTTGGGCAGGGAAATCGAAAAACTGTTTTTT. J is TRBJ1-4 and V is TRBV5-5, with D perhaps TRBD1 (5 bases). The V gene's germline CDR1 is SGHKS and CDR2 YYEKEE (reference sequence). V was trimmed by 0 bases and J by 8 bases, leaving 11 bases between them. The length of the CDR3 is 14 residues. Based on the CDR3 plus reference TRBV5-5 and TRBJ1-4, the full variable domain is DAGVTQSPTHLIKTRGQQVTLRCSPISGHKSVSWYQQVLGQGPQFIFQYYEKEERGRGNFPDRFSARQFPNYSSELNVNALLLGDSALYLCASSLGREIEKLFFGSGTQLSVL.

The chain combines TRBV15 with TRBJ2-1; 8 positions agree with TRBD2. The germline V gene encodes CDR1 LNHNV and CDR2 YYDKDF (reference sequence). There are 16 residues in the CDR3. V lost 9 bases, J lost 7 bases, and 17 bases stayed unmatched. In nucleotides, the CDR3 is TGTGCCACTATCCCCGAGGTCGGACTAGCTACTAATGAGCAGTTCTTC. Protein sequence: CATIPEVGLATNEQFF. Drawing the rest from reference TRBV15 and TRBJ2-1, the complete variable domain is DAMVIQNPRYQVTQFGKPVTLSCSQTLNHNVMYWYQQKSSQAPKLLFHYYDKDFNNEADTPDNFQSRRPNTSFCFLDIRSPGLGDTAMYLCATIPEVGLATNEQFFGPGTRLTVL.

The chain has TRBV28 and TRBJ2-1; D may be TRBD1 (5 bases). The germline V gene encodes CDR1 MDHEN and CDR2 SYDVKM. V dropped 1 base and J dropped 4 bases, with 14 bases sitting between them. The CDR3 has 16 amino acids. The CDR3 is CASSLSPQGRYNEQFF. In nucleotides, the CDR3 is TGTGCCAGCAGTTTATCCCCCCAGGGCAGATACAATGAGCAGTTCTTC.

V and J are TRBV6-1 and TRBJ2-2, with 7 positions matching TRBD2. Germline V gene data show CDR1 as MNHNS and CDR2 as SASEGT. The CDR3 consists of 16 residues. V was pared by 2 bases and J by 0 bases, with 3 bases of the junction left unmatched. The CDR3 region is CASSEWGGTNTGELFF. The CDR3 nucleotides are TGTGCCAGCAGTGAATGGGGGGGTACGAACACCGGGGAGCTGTTTTTT.

CDR3 in amino acids: CSVGQGARYGYTF. The CDR3 DNA reads as TGCAGCGTTGGACAGGGGGCTAGGTATGGCTACACCTTC. The chain employs TRBV29-1 and TRBJ1-2, with 10 bases fitting TRBD1. This CDR3 region has 13 residues. Germline lookup yields CDR1 SQVTM and CDR2 ANQGSEA. The V and J ends lost 4 bases and 5 bases, in that order; junction bases with no gene match: 4.

The chain carries TRBV18 and TRBJ2-2; D might be TRBD1 (5 bases). The V end was cut by 0 bases, the J end by 6 bases, with 11 bases between. The CDR3 runs to 15 residues. The germline gives CDR1 KGHSH, CDR2 LQKENI. The DNA for the CDR3 is TGTGCCAGCTCACCACCGGCCAGGGCGGCCGGGGAGCTGTTTTTT. Translated, it gives CASSPPARAAGELFF.